This is a list of T cell receptor beta chains from one sample in a study of Ad26.COV2.S vaccination and SARS-CoV-2 variants. Measured with immunoSEQ multiplex PCR; TCRdb has only the in-frame clones, and not every one. The sample lists hundreds of thousands of clones, around 92% occurring once. The sequenced sample was peripheral blood, obtained in a trial of Ad26.COV2.S vaccine versus placebo. These receptors originate from a person aged 18-60 years who received the Ad26.COV2.S COVID-19 vaccine or a placebo. CDR3s include the opening cysteine and the closing phenylalanine or tryptophan. The D gene is left open where the match is weak. Clone size is not always given. Where it is, it says once, few, many or a class for expanded clones.

v_call: TRBV18; d_call: TRBD1; j_call: TRBJ2-2; cdr3_length: 16; clone_size: -; cdr3_nt: TGTGCCAGCTCCCCCACGGGACAGGGAAAATGGTCGGAGCTGTTTTTT; cdr3_aa: CASSPTGQGKWSELFF
v_call: TRBV27; d_call: -; j_call: TRBJ2-7; cdr3_length: 15; clone_size: once; cdr3_nt: TGTGCCAGCAGCCTCTCGGGCTCGATCAACTACGAGCAGTACTTC; cdr3_aa: CASSLSGSINYEQYF
v_call: TRBV30; d_call: -; j_call: TRBJ2-2; cdr3_length: 15; clone_size: -; cdr3_nt: TGTGCCTGGAGTCCGTTTTCGGGATTGGGCGGGGAGCTGTTTTTT; cdr3_aa: CAWSPFSGLGGELFF
v_call: TRBV19; d_call: TRBD1; j_call: TRBJ1-4; cdr3_length: 14; clone_size: -; cdr3_nt: TGTGCCAGTAGTATTTGGGACAGTCGCGAAAAACTGTTTTTT; cdr3_aa: CASSIWDSREKLFF
v_call: TRBV10-3; d_call: -; j_call: TRBJ1-5; cdr3_length: 17; clone_size: -; cdr3_nt: TGTGCCATCAGTGAAAGATCCGGAACAACATACCCCCAGCCCCAGCATTTT; cdr3_aa: CAISERSGTTYPQPQHF
v_call: TRBV7-9; d_call: TRBD1; j_call: TRBJ1-1; cdr3_length: 15; clone_size: once; cdr3_nt: TGTGCCAGCAGCTCCGGGACAGCTATGAACACTGAAGCTTTCTTT; cdr3_aa: CASSSGTAMNTEAFF
v_call: TRBV5-1; d_call: TRBD2; j_call: TRBJ2-5; cdr3_length: 15; clone_size: -; cdr3_nt: TGCGCCAGCAGCTTGAGTTTCGGACTAGAAGAGACCCAGTACTTC; cdr3_aa: CASSLSFGLEETQYF
v_call: TRBV21-1; d_call: -; j_call: TRBJ2-3; cdr3_length: 14; clone_size: once; cdr3_nt: TGTGCCAGCAGGAACGGGAGGGCCGTTGATACGCAGTATTTT; cdr3_aa: CASRNGRAVDTQYF
v_call: TRBV18; d_call: -; j_call: TRBJ1-2; cdr3_length: 14; clone_size: once; cdr3_nt: TGTGCCAGCTCACCACCACCGGGCCCTTATGGCTACACCTTC; cdr3_aa: CASSPPPGPYGYTF
v_call: TRBV6-5; d_call: -; j_call: TRBJ2-3; cdr3_length: 14; clone_size: -; cdr3_nt: TGTGCCAGCAGACAAGGGATTAGCACAGATACGCAGTATTTT; cdr3_aa: CASRQGISTDTQYF
v_call: TRBV7-2; d_call: TRBD2; j_call: TRBJ2-7; cdr3_length: 13; clone_size: few; cdr3_nt: TGTGCCAGCAGCTTAGGCGGGGGATACGAGCAGTACTTC; cdr3_aa: CASSLGGGYEQYF
v_call: TRBV5-4; d_call: -; j_call: TRBJ1-6; cdr3_length: 14; clone_size: -; cdr3_nt: TGTGCCAGCAGCAAGCTACAACAAAATTCACCCCTCCACTTT; cdr3_aa: CASSKLQQNSPLHF
v_call: TRBV11-2; d_call: -; j_call: TRBJ2-4; cdr3_length: 15; clone_size: -; cdr3_nt: TGTGCCAGCAGCTTAGTTCCAGCAGCCAAAAACATTCAGTACTTC; cdr3_aa: CASSLVPAAKNIQYF
v_call: TRBV5-8; d_call: -; j_call: TRBJ1-5; cdr3_length: 14; clone_size: -; cdr3_nt: TGTGCCAGCAGAAGGGTGGGGAGCAATCAGCCCCAGCATTTT; cdr3_aa: CASRRVGSNQPQHF
v_call: TRBV11-2; d_call: TRBD2; j_call: TRBJ2-5; cdr3_length: 16; clone_size: -; cdr3_nt: TGTGCCAGCAGCCTAGGGACAGGACTAGCGGGAGAGACCCAGTACTTC; cdr3_aa: CASSLGTGLAGETQYF
v_call: TRBV6-5; d_call: TRBD2; j_call: TRBJ2-5; cdr3_length: 15; clone_size: -; cdr3_nt: TGTGCCAGCACGACTAGCGGGGGCAGTCGAGAGACCCAGTACTTC; cdr3_aa: CASTTSGGSRETQYF
v_call: TRBV7-8; d_call: TRBD1; j_call: TRBJ2-7; cdr3_length: 14; clone_size: -; cdr3_nt: TGTGCCAGCAGCCTAGGGACAGGGGGCAACGAGCAGTACTTC; cdr3_aa: CASSLGTGGNEQYF
v_call: TRBV4-2; d_call: -; j_call: TRBJ1-5; cdr3_length: 15; clone_size: -; cdr3_nt: TGTGCCAGCAGCCCAAGGACAGCAAACAATCAGCCCCAGCATTTT; cdr3_aa: CASSPRTANNQPQHF
v_call: TRBV7-2; d_call: TRBD1; j_call: TRBJ1-5; cdr3_length: 16; clone_size: -; cdr3_nt: TGTGCCAGCAGCCCCCGGGACAGACTTCAGAATCAGCCCCAGCATTTT; cdr3_aa: CASSPRDRLQNQPQHF
v_call: TRBV11-1; d_call: TRBD2; j_call: TRBJ2-7; cdr3_length: 16; clone_size: -; cdr3_nt: TGTGCCAGCAGCACCTACACTAGCGGGCAAGCCTACGAGCAGTACTTC; cdr3_aa: CASSTYTSGQAYEQYF
v_call: TRBV19; d_call: -; j_call: TRBJ1-5; cdr3_length: 15; clone_size: -; cdr3_nt: TGTGCCAGTAGTATCCCGACCGGAGTGAATCAGCCCCAGCATTTT; cdr3_aa: CASSIPTGVNQPQHF
v_call: TRBV19; d_call: TRBD2; j_call: TRBJ2-1; cdr3_length: 16; clone_size: -; cdr3_nt: TGTGCCAGTAGTATGGTTCCCGGGACTAGCCACAATGAGCAGTTCTTC; cdr3_aa: CASSMVPGTSHNEQFF
v_call: TRBV2; d_call: TRBD1; j_call: TRBJ1-1; cdr3_length: 14; clone_size: -; cdr3_nt: TGTGCCAGCAGTCAACAGGGGGCGAACACTGAAGCTTTCTTT; cdr3_aa: CASSQQGANTEAFF
v_call: TRBV24-1; d_call: -; j_call: TRBJ1-4; cdr3_length: 13; clone_size: -; cdr3_nt: TGTGCCACCAGTGGCGGGGGGGAGGAAAAACTGTTTTTT; cdr3_aa: CATSGGGEEKLFF
v_call: TRBV10-3; d_call: -; j_call: TRBJ2-2; cdr3_length: 17; clone_size: -; cdr3_nt: TGTGCCATCAGTGAGGGGACCCGATTTAGATCCCCCGGGGAGCTGTTTTTT; cdr3_aa: CAISEGTRFRSPGELFF
v_call: TRBV30; d_call: -; j_call: TRBJ2-7; cdr3_length: 10; clone_size: -; cdr3_nt: TGTGCCTGGAGTCGCTCCGAGCAGTACTTC; cdr3_aa: CAWSRSEQYF
v_call: TRBV18; d_call: -; j_call: TRBJ2-3; cdr3_length: 17; clone_size: -; cdr3_nt: TGTGCCAGCTCACCACTCGTGTCGGTGGTTGGAACAGATACGCAGTATTTT; cdr3_aa: CASSPLVSVVGTDTQYF
v_call: TRBV7-8; d_call: -; j_call: TRBJ1-2; cdr3_length: 14; clone_size: -; cdr3_nt: TGTGCCAGCAGCCCCAGAGGATCGAACTATGGCTACACCTTC; cdr3_aa: CASSPRGSNYGYTF
v_call: TRBV11-2; d_call: -; j_call: TRBJ2-1; cdr3_length: 15; clone_size: -; cdr3_nt: TGTGCCAGCAGTTCGGCGCAGGGCTCCTACAATGAGCAGTTCTTC; cdr3_aa: CASSSAQGSYNEQFF
v_call: TRBV11-2; d_call: -; j_call: TRBJ2-3; cdr3_length: 15; clone_size: -; cdr3_nt: TGTGCCAGCAGCTTACGGGGGCTAGCAGCAGATACGCAGTATTTT; cdr3_aa: CASSLRGLAADTQYF
v_call: TRBV6-5; d_call: -; j_call: TRBJ2-2; cdr3_length: 15; clone_size: -; cdr3_nt: TGTGCCAGCAGTTCCGAGGGTCCCTACTCCGGGGAGCTGTTTTTT; cdr3_aa: CASSSEGPYSGELFF
v_call: TRBV7-9; d_call: TRBD1; j_call: TRBJ2-3; cdr3_length: 16; clone_size: -; cdr3_nt: TGTGCCAGCAGCCCCCGGACAGGCTCTAGCACAGATACGCAGTATTTT; cdr3_aa: CASSPRTGSSTDTQYF
v_call: TRBV19; d_call: TRBD1; j_call: TRBJ1-5; cdr3_length: 16; clone_size: -; cdr3_nt: TGTGCCAGTACCCCCCCGGGACAGGAATCCATTCAGCCCCAGCATTTT; cdr3_aa: CASTPPGQESIQPQHF
v_call: TRBV10-3; d_call: -; j_call: TRBJ1-1; cdr3_length: 12; clone_size: once; cdr3_nt: TGTGCCATCAGTGGCAGGGGCACTGAAGCTTTCTTT; cdr3_aa: CAISGRGTEAFF
v_call: TRBV5-1; d_call: TRBD1; j_call: TRBJ2-7; cdr3_length: 16; clone_size: -; cdr3_nt: TGCGCCAGCAGCTGGAGTCCGGGACAGGGCTTCTACGAGCAGTACTTC; cdr3_aa: CASSWSPGQGFYEQYF
v_call: TRBV16; d_call: -; j_call: TRBJ1-5; cdr3_length: 14; clone_size: few; cdr3_nt: TGTGCCAGCAGCCAATCGAGGCAAGGGCAGGCCCAGCATTTT; cdr3_aa: CASSQSRQGQAQHF
v_call: TRBV10-3; d_call: -; j_call: TRBJ2-7; cdr3_length: 14; clone_size: -; cdr3_nt: TGTGCCATCAGTGAGAGGCTAGATACCTACGAGCAGTACTTC; cdr3_aa: CAISERLDTYEQYF
v_call: TRBV25-1; d_call: -; j_call: TRBJ1-1; cdr3_length: 14; clone_size: -; cdr3_nt: TGTGCCAGCAGTGAATGGGACCAAAGAACTGAAGCTTTCTTT; cdr3_aa: CASSEWDQRTEAFF
v_call: TRBV12-3/TRBV12-4; d_call: -; j_call: TRBJ2-2; cdr3_length: 12; clone_size: once; cdr3_nt: TGTGCCAGCAGTTACGGTAGCGGGGAGCTGTTTTTT; cdr3_aa: CASSYGSGELFF
v_call: TRBV18; d_call: TRBD2; j_call: TRBJ2-7; cdr3_length: 14; clone_size: -; cdr3_nt: TGTGCCAGCTCACCTAATAGCGGGAGCTACGAGCAGTACTTC; cdr3_aa: CASSPNSGSYEQYF
v_call: TRBV6-5; d_call: -; j_call: TRBJ2-7; cdr3_length: 12; clone_size: -; cdr3_nt: TGTGCCATCGACGAAAGGGCCTACGAGCAGTACTTC; cdr3_aa: CAIDERAYEQYF
v_call: TRBV19; d_call: TRBD2; j_call: TRBJ2-5; cdr3_length: 17; clone_size: -; cdr3_nt: TGTGCCAGTAGTATAGGACTAGCGGAGACTTGGAGGGAGACCCAGTACTTC; cdr3_aa: CASSIGLAETWRETQYF
v_call: TRBV3-1/TRBV3-2; d_call: -; j_call: TRBJ2-7; cdr3_length: 15; clone_size: -; cdr3_nt: TGTGCCAGCAGCCAGACAGGGAGGAGCTCCTACGAGCAGTACTTC; cdr3_aa: CASSQTGRSSYEQYF